This T cell receptor (beta chain) was documented in a study of T cell repertoires in cytomegalovirus infection. On the study more broadly: A matching HLA type, together with CMV infection, was signaled by public TCR beta signatures. Study-wide findings and caveats: The ex vivo response was dominated by HLA-C-restricted CMV-specific TCR beta clonotypes. Cumulated frequencies of public TCR beta families served to identify carriers of CMV plus the relevant HLA.

The table lists this clonotype with many counts. Its target is unknown. Each CDR3 protein gets one entry after TCRdb re-called the reads with MiXCR. Of 150,000 to 200,000 distinct CDR3 sequences in the sample, approximately 9.7% were seen once. Between the trimmed V and J ends, which lost 4 bases and 1 base, there was a span of 22 bases. Germline values: CDR1 SGHTA, CDR2 FQGNSA. This CDR3 region has 18 residues. The sequencing input was PBMCs. The TCR originated in a human donor in good health (CMV status not recorded). Some clones in this sample may be carry-over from other donors' samples. The J gene is TRBJ1-2, the V gene TRBV7-2, with a tentative D call TRBD1 (6 bases). CDR3 DNA: TGTGCCAGCAGCTCTTGGGTCGGGGGCGGCCGGATTAACTATGGCTACACCTTC. This translates into CASSSWVGGGRINYGYTF.